The 12 T cell receptor beta chains presented below share a single source sample, sequenced in a study of control samples from healthy donors and cancer patients. Clones were read by immunoSEQ multiplex PCR, and TCRdb kept only the in-frame ones, dropping some. The table has approximately 90,000 clones, about 82% seen once. Sequencing input: blood. The receptor set was obtained from a man aged 25 to 40 in good health.

The chain joins TRBV9 to TRBJ2-1; D is perhaps TRBD1 (6 bases). With 7 bases removed from V and 0 bases from J, the gap between germline ends came to 8 bases. Germline assignment: CDR1 SGDLS and CDR2 YYNGEE. The CDR3 is 13 residues long. Written as DNA, the CDR3 is TGTGCCAGCCGAGGGGGCTCCTACAATGAGCAGTTCTTC. Translating gives CASRGGSYNEQFF.

The genes are TRBV7-2 and TRBJ2-7; unclear D gene. Germline CDR1 SGHTA, CDR2 FQGNSA. Trimming stripped 3 bases from V and 2 bases from J, with 8 bases between. The CDR3 covers 13 residues. CDR3 protein: CASSFARTYEQYF. The DNA of the CDR3 is TGTGCCAGCAGCTTTGCGCGGACCTACGAGCAGTACTTC.

The chain joins TRBV19 to TRBJ1-6; 8 nucleotides match TRBD1. The CDR3 spans 17 residues. In germline, CDR1 is LNHDA, CDR2 SQIVND (reference sequence). Trimming at V came to 1 base and at J to 4 bases, leaving 6 bases not matched to a gene. The CDR3 protein is CASSIVQGAPYNSPLHF. CDR3 DNA: TGTGCCAGTAGTATAGTCCAGGGGGCGCCGTATAATTCACCCCTCCACTTT.

V usage is TRBV5-6 and J usage is TRBJ2-1, with D unclear. Between the trimmed V and J ends, which lost 4 bases and 9 bases, there was a span of 14 bases. Looked up from germline, CDR1 is SGHDT and CDR2 is YYEEEE. This CDR3 region has 13 residues. The CDR3 DNA is TGTGCCAGCAGCAAACCCCCATTGACTGAGCAGTTCTTC. Protein product: CASSKPPLTEQFF.

CDR3 protein: CASSSSGGYDEQFF. CDR3 in DNA: TGTGCCAGCAGTTCTAGCGGGGGCTATGATGAGCAGTTCTTC. The chain has TRBV6-5 and TRBJ2-1, with TRBD2 matching 10 bases. The CDR3 consists of 14 residues. The trim removed 4 bases at V and 8 bases at J, leaving 5 bases unmatched. Germline V gene lookup returns CDR1 MNHEY and CDR2 SVGAGI.

V is TRBV12-3 or TRBV12-4 and J is TRBJ2-2; tentative D call: TRBD2 (6 bases). V was cut by 5 bases and J by 6 bases, with 10 bases left in between. The CDR3 has 13 amino acids. In DNA, the CDR3 is TGTGCCAGCAGTGGGACTCATCCCGGGGAGCTGTTTTTT. It is translated as CASSGTHPGELFF.

The genes are TRBV7-9 and TRBJ1-6, with D unclear. CDR1 SEHNR and CDR2 FQNEAQ come from the germline V gene (reference sequence). V was cut by 5 bases and J by 3 bases, with 14 bases left in between. The CDR3 extends over 16 amino acids. In DNA form, the CDR3 reads TGTGCCAGCAGCAAACCACAGCCTGACTATAATTCACCCCTCCACTTT. As protein: CASSKPQPDYNSPLHF.

J is TRBJ1-1 and V is TRBV5-1; D remains unclear. Germline CDR1 reads SGHRS; CDR2 reads YFSETQ. The CDR3 extends over 12 amino acids. V shed 5 bases and J shed 7 bases, with 12 bases lying between them. CDR3 coding DNA: TGCGCCAGCAGTTTTAACGGGGTTGAAGCTTTCTTT. Residues: CASSFNGVEAFF.

V usage is TRBV5-5 and J usage is TRBJ2-1; the match to TRBD2 covers 10 bases. This CDR3 is built from 16 residues. Trimming cost V 2 bases and J 7 bases; bases outside gene matches: 9. Germline CDR1 reads SGHKS; CDR2 reads YYEKEE (reference sequence). The CDR3 protein is CASSFDQRGGRNEQFF. Written as DNA, the CDR3 is TGTGCCAGCAGCTTCGACCAGCGGGGGGGCAGGAATGAGCAGTTCTTC.

The rearrangement links TRBV11-2 to TRBJ1-3; D is undetermined. V was trimmed by 0 bases and J by 2 bases, leaving 5 bases between them. Per germline, CDR1 SGHAT and CDR2 FQNNGV. CDR3 length: 14 residues. The CDR3 DNA reads TGTGCCAGCAGCTTAGATCTCGCTGGAAACACCATATATTTT. Amino acid sequence: CASSLDLAGNTIYF.

This clone was recorded only once. The chain employs TRBV6-5 and TRBJ2-3, with D tentatively TRBD1 (5 bases). V dropped 8 bases and J dropped 2 bases, with 17 bases sitting between them. The CDR3 covers 15 residues. Germline loops: CDR1 MNHEY, CDR2 SVGAGI. The CDR3 DNA follows: TGTGCCAGCGCTGCAGGGCTGTTATACACAGATACGCAGTATTTT. Translating gives CASAAGLLYTDTQYF.

The rearrangement joins TRBV5-6 to TRBJ1-6, with D tentatively TRBD1 (5 bases). The ends were cut back, 1 base at V and 2 bases at J, with 13 bases in the middle. There are 17 residues in the CDR3. Looked up from germline, CDR1 is SGHDT and CDR2 is YYEEEE. As DNA, the CDR3 is TGTGCCAGCAGCTTGCGGGCTTTAGGGGCCTATAATTCACCCCTCCACTTT. Its translation is CASSLRALGAYNSPLHF.